This T cell receptor beta chain was sequenced during a study of T cells in women clearing cervical HPV infection. Study-level background: Blood came at first lesion visit for cases, post-clearance for controls. With HLA typing for only a few women, HLA confounding remains possible.

Assay used: immunoSEQ multiplex PCR; TCRdb lists only in-frame clones, some missing. This sample contains fewer than 35,000 clones. Study-wide results and limits: Associations may precede or follow infection; HPV-specific or memory T cells were not isolated.

The CDR3 sequence is 13 residues long. With V trimmed by 5 bases and J by 1 base, 1 base remained unmatched. CDR1 and CDR2 (germline): SNHLY, FYNNEI. About this clone: Its target is unknown. The read is 3 residues too short to cover the CDR3 end, so that end is filled in from the germline J gene.

The TCR comes from a woman between 18 and 69 years old with a cervical HPV16 infection that either progressed to CIN3+ or cleared (not recorded which). The chain joins TRBV2 to TRBJ1-2, with TRBD1 matching over 7 bases. Sequencing was done on a sample of blood buffy coat. Partial CDR3 DNA: TGTGCCAGCAGTCGGGACAGTAACTATGGC. Residues: CASSRDSNYG. The whole CDR3 sequence is CASSRDSNYGYTF.